The 15 T cell receptor beta chains given below trace back to one sample, sequenced in a study of blood T cell repertoires in COVID-19. Produced via immunoSEQ multiplex PCR; TCRdb's table is partial and in-frame only. Counted here are roughly 150,000 clones, almost 85% occurring once; the ten biggest clones make up 2.5% to 3%. The sample consisted of peripheral blood. The receptor source for this set is a woman older than 75 with COVID-19, enrolled during active disease.

The CDR3, as DNA: TGTGCCAGCAGCCCTGCTAGATCGGATGAAGGCAACTACGAGCAGTACTTC. Its protein product is CASSPARSDEGNYEQYF. The rearrangement links TRBV7-9 to TRBJ2-7; D gene unclear. Per germline, CDR1 SEHNR and CDR2 FQNEAQ (reference sequence). V shed 5 bases and J shed 3 bases, with 23 bases lying between them. The CDR3 is 17 amino acids.

The rearrangement uses TRBV7-2 and TRBJ2-7, with 13 bases identical to TRBD2. Losses at the gene ends were 5 bases for V and 3 bases for J; bases not matched to a gene: 10. CDR1 is SGHTA and CDR2 is FQGNSA in the germline V gene. The CDR3 has 17 residues. The CDR3 DNA reads as TGTGCCAGCAGCCCGGGACTAGCGGGGAGAATTAACTACGAGCAGTACTTC. Translating it yields CASSPGLAGRINYEQYF.

V gene TRBV27 combines with J gene TRBJ2-2; tentatively, D is TRBD1 (5 bases). The CDR3 runs 13 residues. Deletions cut 4 bases from V and 10 bases from J, with 13 bases between. Per the germline V gene, CDR1 is MNHEY and CDR2 is SMNVEV (reference sequence). The DNA for the CDR3 is TGTGCCAGCAGTTCACCACAGGTCCCGGAGCTGTTTTTT. This encodes CASSSPQVPELFF.

Written as DNA, the CDR3 is TGCGCCAGCAGCTTGTGGGCGGGAGTCTACAATGAGCAGTTCTTC. It translates to CASSLWAGVYNEQFF. This chain links TRBV5-1 with TRBJ2-1, with 7 bases matching TRBD2. V dropped 1 base and J dropped 3; count of bases not matched to a gene: 4. The CDR3 has 15 amino acids. CDR1 and CDR2 from the germline V gene are SGHRS and YFSETQ.

As to this clone: Compared with germline, one end of the junction differs, possibly owing to a read error. V is TRBV18 and J is TRBJ2-5, with TRBD1 identical over 9 bases. The germline V gene encodes CDR1 KGHSH and CDR2 LQKENI. The CDR3 has 14 amino acids. CDR3 amino acids: CASSSGTGQETQYF. As DNA, the CDR3 is TGTGCCAGCTCATCCGGGACAGGGCAAGAAACCCAGTACTTC.

This clone has just a few counts. The chain recombines TRBV12-3 or TRBV12-4 with TRBJ1-1; D is unresolved. Deletions cut 7 bases from V and 0 bases from J, with 9 bases between. CDR3 length equals 13 residues. CDR3 amino acids: CASTVTVNTEAFF. Written as DNA, the CDR3 is TGTGCCAGCACCGTCACAGTGAACACTGAAGCTTTCTTT.

There are a few counts of this clone. The chain combines TRBV11-3 with TRBJ2-3; possible D gene TRBD1, 5 bases. Trimming shortened V by 4 bases and J by 4 bases, and 9 bases separated the two germline ends. The germline gives CDR1 SGHNT, CDR2 YENEEA. The CDR3 is 13 residues long. The CDR3 here is CASSSQGADTQYF. The CDR3 bases are TGTGCCAGCAGCTCTCAGGGCGCAGATACGCAGTATTTT.

This clone was observed once. CDR3 in DNA: TGCACCAGCAGCCCCCGACCAGCGGGATCTCCAGATACGCAGTATTTT. This encodes CTSSPRPAGSPDTQYF. The chain links TRBV1 to TRBJ2-3; the table calls TRBD2, which could not be checked here. TRBV1 is a pseudogene locus. CDR3 length equals 16 residues.

V is TRBV6-5 and J is TRBJ1-2; D might be TRBD1 (5 bases). CDR1 and CDR2 from the germline V gene are MNHEY and SVGAGI. The CDR3 loop spans 11 amino acids. The CDR3 DNA is TGTGCTACCCGGGGGGGTATAGGCTACACCTTC. It specifies CATRGGIGYTF.

This clone was found a few times. The rearrangement joins TRBV7-9 to TRBJ1-1; 7 nucleotides agree with TRBD1. The V and J ends lost 3 bases and 1 base, in that order; junction bases with no gene match: 8. Germline V lookup: CDR1 SEHNR, CDR2 FQNEAQ (reference sequence). The CDR3 sequence is 16 residues long. As DNA, the CDR3 is TGTGCCAGCAGCTTTAGATCCCGACAGGGGAACACTGAAGCTTTCTTT. Protein sequence: CASSFRSRQGNTEAFF.

The V and J genes are TRBV10-2 and TRBJ1-2; D is ambiguous. This CDR3 contains 12 residues. Germline lookup yields CDR1 WSHSY and CDR2 SAAADI. Trimming took 5 bases from V and 2 from J, leaving 6 bases between them. The CDR3 is CASSQQNYGYTF. For the CDR3, the DNA is TGCGCCAGCAGTCAACAGAACTATGGCTACACCTTC.

This chain links TRBV29-1 with TRBJ2-3; 7 nucleotides match TRBD2. The CDR3 is 13 residues long. CDR1 is SQVTM and CDR2 is ANQGSEA in the germline V gene. The trim removed 7 bases at V and 1 base at J, leaving 5 bases unmatched. CDR3 sequence: CSAERGGTDTQYF. The CDR3 DNA reads as TGCAGCGCAGAGCGGGGTGGCACAGATACGCAGTATTTT.

The chain is built from TRBV21-1 and TRBJ1-4; TRBD1, the table's D call, was not compared with the DNA. TRBV21-1 is given as a pseudogene. There are 19 residues in the CDR3. The CDR3 DNA sequence: TGTGCCAGCAAAACCGGGACAACATTTGAATTCCCCAATAATGAAAAACTGTTTTTT. It yields the protein CASKTGTTFEFPNNEKLFF.

CDR3 sequence reads: CASSQHGGSTDTQYF. CDR3 DNA sequence: TGTGCCAGCAGCCAACATGGAGGAAGCACAGATACGCAGTATTTT. The chain carries TRBV3-1 (or the pseudogene TRBV3-2) and TRBJ2-3, with D tentatively TRBD2 (5 bases). The germline CDR1 and CDR2 sequences are LGHDT and YNNKEL (reference sequence). Deletions cut 2 bases from V and 0 bases from J, with 9 bases between. The CDR3 spans 15 residues.

The chain recombines TRBV15 with TRBJ1-4; TRBD1 is a possible D gene (6 bases). Trimming removed 6 bases from V and 0 bases from J, with 14 bases in between. Germline V gene sequence: CDR1 LNHNV, CDR2 YYDKDF (reference sequence). The CDR3 runs 16 residues. The CDR3 DNA is TGTGCCACCAGTCTGACAGGCTTTACAACTAATGAAAAACTGTTTTTT. This encodes CATSLTGFTTNEKLFF. Looking up the rest from reference TRBV15 and TRBJ1-4 gives the full variable domain: DAMVIQNPRYQVTQFGKPVTLSCSQTLNHNVMYWYQQKSSQAPKLLFHYYDKDFNNEADTPDNFQSRRPNTSFCFLDIRSPGLGDTAMYLCATSLTGFTTNEKLFFGSGTQLSVL.